These 25 T cell receptor beta chains share one sample of origin, sequenced in a study of chemoradiotherapy in HPV16-positive cancers (dated by TCRdb to between 2020 and 2023). Libraries were made using the immunoSEQ multiplex PCR assay. Sourced from immuneACCESS, this table was stored by TCRdb with only in-frame sequences that have V and J called. A share of the clones is absent; for the studies checked, an unresolved V gene accounts for under half, and the remainder has no known explanation. The sample has 15,000 to 20,000 clones on record, approximately 80% of them singletons. The biggest ten clones account for 3.7% of the sample. The source was blood, collected from a patient who underwent chemoradiotherapy. These receptor sequences come from a human donor with HPV-associated anogenital cancer.

DNA of the CDR3: TGTGCCAGCAGTTACGGGGAGGGGCAGACCTACGAGCAGTACTTC. This codes for CASSYGEGQTYEQYF. This rearrangement joins TRBV6-6 to TRBJ2-7; TRBD2 matches at 7 bases. Germline values: CDR1 MNHNY, CDR2 SVGAGI (reference sequence). V dropped 2 bases and J dropped 2; count of bases not matched to a gene: 6. The CDR3 consists of 15 residues.

The chain recombines TRBV6-1 with TRBJ1-2; D possibly corresponds to TRBD1 (5 bases). The V gene's germline CDR1 is MNHNS and CDR2 SASEGT. The CDR3 runs 15 residues. Trimming left V 0 bases short and J 5 bases short, with 13 bases between. CDR3 region: CASSEATANKYGYTF. The CDR3 coding sequence is TGTGCCAGCAGTGAAGCGACAGCTAATAAATATGGCTACACCTTC.

V and J are TRBV5-1 and TRBJ2-3; D is perhaps TRBD1 (6 bases). The germline gives CDR1 SGHRS, CDR2 YFSETQ. This CDR3 contains 15 residues. V was shortened by 0 bases and J by 0 bases, with 8 bases between the two germline ends. The CDR3 region is CASSLAQGSTDTQYF. The DNA of the CDR3 is TGCGCCAGCAGCTTGGCGCAGGGGAGCACAGATACGCAGTATTTT.

The V gene is TRBV18, the J gene TRBJ2-3; D call uncertain. This CDR3 contains 15 residues. V lost 3 bases and J lost 4, with 14 bases in between. Germline loops: CDR1 KGHSH, CDR2 LQKENI. The CDR3 DNA reads TGTGCCAGCTCACCGTATCCCCCTCGCGCAGATACGCAGTATTTT. Its protein is CASSPYPPRADTQYF. Combining the CDR3 with reference TRBV18 and TRBJ2-3 gives the whole variable domain NAGVMQNPRHLVRRRGQEARLRCSPMKGHSHVYWYRQLPEEGLKFMVYLQKENIIDESGMPKERFSAEFPKEGPSILRIQQVVRGDSAAYFCASSPYPPRADTQYFGPGTRLTVL.

DNA for the CDR3: TGCGCCAGCAGCCAAGAAAGAAGGGATCAGCCCCAGCATTTT. This translates into CASSQERRDQPQHF. V is TRBV4-3 and J is TRBJ1-5; no reliable D call. This CDR3 spans 14 amino acids. Germline CDR1 LGHNA, CDR2 YSLEER. V lost 0 bases, J lost 5 bases, and 8 bases lay in between.

The CDR3 nucleotides read TGTGCCAGCAGCCCACAGGGGAGTATCGGGTGGACTGAAGCTTTCTTT. Translating it yields CASSPQGSIGWTEAFF. The V gene is TRBV7-2, the J gene TRBJ1-1, with 7 bases matching TRBD1. J gave up 5 bases and V 5 bases, and 14 bases lay outside the gene matches. Germline CDR1 and CDR2: SGHTA and FQGNSA. The CDR3 contains 16 residues.

The chain's CDR3 is CASSGSRGADTEAFF. The CDR3 bases are TGTGCCAGCAGCGGAAGCCGGGGTGCGGACACTGAAGCTTTCTTT. This chain joins TRBV6-1 and TRBJ1-1; D ambiguous. CDR1 is MNHNS and CDR2 is SASEGT in the germline V gene. CDR3 length: 15 amino acids. Trimming took 6 bases from V and 3 from J, leaving 17 bases between them.

This chain joins TRBV28 and TRBJ1-2; TRBD1 aligns across 7 bases. The CDR3 is 14 residues long. The V segment lost 2 bases and the J segment 5 bases; nucleotides outside the gene matches: 5. The germline V gene encodes CDR1 MDHEN and CDR2 SYDVKM. CDR3 sequence reads: CASSLPTGRYGYTF. The CDR3 DNA reads TGTGCCAGCAGTTTACCGACAGGGAGATATGGCTACACCTTC.

The chain recombines TRBV10-2 with TRBJ2-2, with 8 bases lining up with TRBD2. After removal of 10 bases from V and 8 bases from J, the junction contained 6 bases not matched to a gene. This CDR3 region has 12 residues. Germline V gene data show CDR1 as WSHSY and CDR2 as SAAADI. The CDR3 loop is CATQPGGGELFF. Written as DNA, the CDR3 is TGCGCCACCCAACCGGGAGGGGGGGAGCTGTTTTTT.

CDR3 loop: CASSLAGDGTDTQYF. As DNA, the CDR3 is TGCGCCAGCAGCTTGGCCGGGGACGGCACAGATACGCAGTATTTT. The chain joins TRBV5-1 to TRBJ2-3, with D perhaps assigned TRBD1 or TRBD2 (5 bases each). Trimming removed 0 bases at V and 1 base at J, with 9 bases between. Germline CDR1 SGHRS, CDR2 YFSETQ. The CDR3 contains 15 residues.

This chain connects TRBV27 to TRBJ2-3, with TRBD1 matching 7 bases. CDR1 MNHEY and CDR2 SMNVEV come from the germline V gene (reference sequence). After removal of 8 bases from V and 2 bases from J, the junction contained 16 bases not matched to a gene. The CDR3 has 17 amino acids. The CDR3 DNA sequence: TGTGCCAGCCTTAACAGGGGCCCTCTGTATCCCACAGATACGCAGTATTTT. Residues: CASLNRGPLYPTDTQYF.

This chain connects TRBV10-3 to TRBJ2-1; D is perhaps TRBD2 (6 bases). This CDR3 comprises 13 residues. Germline CDR1 ENHRY, CDR2 SYGVKD. V was trimmed by 2 bases and J by 9 bases, leaving 11 bases between them. The CDR3 DNA follows: TGTGCCATCAGTGAGATGGGAGGTCGTGAGCAGTTCTTC. Residues: CAISEMGGREQFF.

The CDR3: CASSLYDNYGPQHF. Here the CDR3 DNA reads TGTGCCAGCAGCTTGTACGACAACTATGGGCCCCAGCATTTT. The chain is built from TRBV5-6 and TRBJ1-5; D unclear. V was shortened by 1 base and J by 9 bases, with 14 bases between the two germline ends. The CDR3 contains 14 residues. Germline V CDR1 and CDR2: SGHDT, YYEEEE.

The chain carries TRBV6-1 and TRBJ1-1, with D possibly TRBD1 on 6 matching bases. The CDR3 consists of 14 residues. From germline, CDR1 is MNHNS and CDR2 SASEGT. The V and J ends lost 8 bases and 1 base respectively, with 14 bases between them. CDR3 protein: CASFQGHRNTEAFF. CDR3 in DNA: TGTGCCAGCTTTCAGGGACATAGGAACACTGAAGCTTTCTTT.

The CDR3: CAISERDSSNQPQHF. Here the CDR3 DNA reads TGTGCCATCAGTGAACGGGACAGTAGCAATCAGCCCCAGCATTTT. V usage is TRBV10-3 and J usage is TRBJ1-5; 7 nucleotides line up with TRBD1. In germline, CDR1 is ENHRY, CDR2 SYGVKD. J lost 0 bases, V lost 3 bases, and 2 bases had no gene match. The CDR3 totals 15 residues.

This clone turned up a few times. J is TRBJ1-3 and V is TRBV28, with D unclear. The CDR3 has 16 residues. Trimming cost V 3 bases and J 7 bases, with 19 bases left between them. From germline, CDR1 is MDHEN and CDR2 SYDVKM. The CDR3 DNA reads TGTGCCAGCAGTTTTGCCCAGCCACTTACCTTCAACACCATATATTTT. Its protein product is CASSFAQPLTFNTIYF. Full variable domain (missing parts from reference TRBV28 and TRBJ1-3): DVKVTQSSRYLVKRTGEKVFLECVQDMDHENMFWYRQDPGLGLRLIYFSYDVKMKEKGDIPEGYSVSREKKERFSLILESASTNQTSMYLCASSFAQPLTFNTIYFGEGSWLTVV.

This chain uses TRBV9 with TRBJ2-3; no reliable D call. Between the trimmed V and J ends, which lost 4 bases and 1 base, there was a span of 7 bases. The germline gives CDR1 SGDLS, CDR2 YYNGEE. The CDR3 totals 13 residues. The CDR3 sequence: CASSPSGTDTQYF. The CDR3 DNA follows: TGTGCCAGCAGCCCTTCTGGCACAGATACGCAGTATTTT.

The chain carries TRBV27 and TRBJ1-5; D is unclear. The germline V and J ends were trimmed by 4 bases and 5 bases, with 6 bases remaining between them. Germline V gene sequence: CDR1 MNHEY, CDR2 SMNVEV (reference sequence). The CDR3 runs 12 residues. The CDR3 spells CASSSWDQPQHF. In DNA, the CDR3 is TGTGCCAGCAGTTCCTGGGATCAGCCCCAGCATTTT.

The chain carries TRBV19 and TRBJ2-1; 7 nucleotides match TRBD1. The CDR3 contains 14 residues. The J segment lost 7 bases and the V segment lost 7 bases, leaving 10 bases of the junction unmatched. Germline values: CDR1 LNHDA, CDR2 SQIVND (reference sequence). CDR3 loop: CASIPGTAKNEQFF. The CDR3 DNA sequence: TGTGCCAGTATCCCCGGGACAGCTAAGAATGAGCAGTTCTTC.

This rearrangement joins TRBV18 to TRBJ2-4, with D maybe TRBD1 (6 bases). This CDR3 region has 15 residues. V lost 0 bases to trimming and J lost 6 bases, with 12 bases between them. The germline gives CDR1 KGHSH, CDR2 LQKENI. CDR3: CASSPPAGVGNIQYF. The CDR3 region has the DNA TGTGCCAGCTCACCACCTGCAGGGGTGGGAAACATTCAGTACTTC. The full variable domain, in which reference TRBV18 and TRBJ2-4 provide the parts outside the CDR3, is NAGVMQNPRHLVRRRGQEARLRCSPMKGHSHVYWYRQLPEEGLKFMVYLQKENIIDESGMPKERFSAEFPKEGPSILRIQQVVRGDSAAYFCASSPPAGVGNIQYFGAGTRLSVL.

This sequence joins TRBV7-8 and TRBJ2-7, with D tentatively TRBD1 (5 bases). The germline gives CDR1 SGHVS, CDR2 FQNEAQ. The CDR3 is made up of 15 amino acids. V lost 2 bases and J 3 bases, leaving 14 bases between the germline ends. CDR3 DNA sequence: TGTGCCAGCAGCTTAAGGGCAGGGCTTGACTACGAGCAGTACTTC. The encoded protein is CASSLRAGLDYEQYF.

A word on this clone: The junction differs from germline at one of its ends, possibly a read error. CDR3 residues: CASGLRGTPEAFF. CDR3 nucleotide sequence: TGTGCCAGCGGCTTAAGGGGTACCCCTGAAGCTTTCTTT. The chain has TRBV7-9 and TRBJ1-1; possibly TRBD1 for D (5 bases). Germline V gene sequence: CDR1 SEHNR, CDR2 FQNEAQ (reference sequence). This CDR3 comprises 13 residues.

This chain connects TRBV29-1 to TRBJ2-7; 11 nucleotides line up with TRBD2. The germline V gene has CDR1 SQVTM and CDR2 ANQGSEA. CDR3 length: 13 residues. The junction had 2 bases not matched to a gene; V was cut back by 4 bases and J by 3 bases. Written as DNA, the CDR3 is TGCAGCGTTGGAACTAGCGGGGGCTACGAGCAGTACTTC. This encodes CSVGTSGGYEQYF.

This clone was seen a handful of times. The J gene is TRBJ2-3, the V gene TRBV5-4; the D gene is possibly TRBD2 (5 bases). V shed 4 bases and J shed 2 bases, with 11 bases lying between them. The CDR3 runs to 14 residues. The germline V gene has CDR1 SGHNT and CDR2 YYREEE (reference sequence). The CDR3 spells CASSPDSSTDTQYF. The CDR3 DNA sequence: TGTGCCAGCAGCCCGGACTCCTCCACAGATACGCAGTATTTT.

The V gene is TRBV19, the J gene TRBJ1-5; tentatively, D is TRBD1 (5 bases). Germline-derived CDR1 and CDR2 are LNHDA and SQIVND (reference sequence). The length of the CDR3 is 15 residues. V gave up 2 bases and J gave up 0 bases, with 8 bases separating them. The CDR3 nucleotides are TGTGCCAGTAGTATACAGGGTTATAGCAATCAGCCCCAGCATTTT. It specifies CASSIQGYSNQPQHF.